This TCR beta chain was documented in a study of cytomegalovirus exposure and HLA in healthy donors. Sequencing used immunoSEQ multiplex PCR; TCRdb keeps in-frame clones, though not all of them. The data contain about 120,000 clones, about 96% of them seen just once; the ten biggest clones take up about 1.8%. This clone was seen only once. What it binds is unknown. With V trimmed by 3 bases and J by 2 bases, 20 bases remained unmatched. CDR3 length: 21 residues. Germline-derived CDR1 and CDR2 are LGHNA and YSLEER. Study observations and caveats: In vitro, three CMV-associated chains proved specific for CMV antigens. Cytomegalovirus-associated TCR beta chains were listed, numbering 150 to 200. Across donors, most TCRs were seen rarely, yet some public ones were widespread. Using the classifier, cytomegalovirus status was reportedly diagnosed with high specificity and sensitivity.

V usage is TRBV4-3 and J usage is TRBJ2-3; TRBD2 aligns across 10 bases. The clonotype comes from a man aged 18 to 29 in good health and CMV-seronegative. The sequenced sample consisted of PBMCs. CDR3 nucleotides: TGCGCCAGCAGCCAGAAATTACCAGGGGACTTACTAGCGGGACACACAGATACGCAGTATTTT. Translated, it gives CASSQKLPGDLLAGHTDTQYF.